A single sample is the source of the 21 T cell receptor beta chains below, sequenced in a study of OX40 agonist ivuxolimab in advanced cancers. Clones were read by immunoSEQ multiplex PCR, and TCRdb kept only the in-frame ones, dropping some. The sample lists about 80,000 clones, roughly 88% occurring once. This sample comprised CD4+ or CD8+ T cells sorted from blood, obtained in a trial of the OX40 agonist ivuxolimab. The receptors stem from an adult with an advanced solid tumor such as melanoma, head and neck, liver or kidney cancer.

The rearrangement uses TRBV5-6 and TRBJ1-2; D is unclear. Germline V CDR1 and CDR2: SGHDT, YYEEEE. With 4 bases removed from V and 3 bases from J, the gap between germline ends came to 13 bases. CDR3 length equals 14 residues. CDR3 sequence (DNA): TGTGCCAGCAGCCCCGGAGAGAGCTACTATGGCTACACCTTC. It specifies CASSPGESYYGYTF.

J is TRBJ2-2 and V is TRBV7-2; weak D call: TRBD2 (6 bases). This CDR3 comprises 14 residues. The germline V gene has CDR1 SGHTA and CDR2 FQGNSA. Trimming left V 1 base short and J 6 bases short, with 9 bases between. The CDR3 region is CASSLVGGAGELFF. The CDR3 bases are TGTGCCAGCAGCTTAGTTGGAGGGGCCGGGGAGCTGTTTTTT.

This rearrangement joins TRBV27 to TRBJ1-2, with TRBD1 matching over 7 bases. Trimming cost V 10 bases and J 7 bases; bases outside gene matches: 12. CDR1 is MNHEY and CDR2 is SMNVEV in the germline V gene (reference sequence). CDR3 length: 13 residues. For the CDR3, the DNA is TGTGCCACCAGAGGGCAGGGGGATTCTGGCTACACCTTC. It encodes CATRGQGDSGYTF.

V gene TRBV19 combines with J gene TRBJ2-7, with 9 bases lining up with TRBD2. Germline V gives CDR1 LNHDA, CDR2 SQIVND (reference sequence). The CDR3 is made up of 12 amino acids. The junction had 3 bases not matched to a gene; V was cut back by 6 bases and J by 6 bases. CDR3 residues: CASRSTSGEQYF. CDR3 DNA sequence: TGTGCCAGTAGGTCGACTAGCGGCGAGCAGTACTTC.

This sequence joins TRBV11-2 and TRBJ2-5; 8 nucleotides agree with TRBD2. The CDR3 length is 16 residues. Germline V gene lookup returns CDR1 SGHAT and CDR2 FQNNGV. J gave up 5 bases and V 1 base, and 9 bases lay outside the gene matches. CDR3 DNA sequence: TGTGCCAGCAGCTTAGGGGGTAGCGGGAACGAGGAGACCCAGTACTTC. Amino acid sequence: CASSLGGSGNEETQYF.

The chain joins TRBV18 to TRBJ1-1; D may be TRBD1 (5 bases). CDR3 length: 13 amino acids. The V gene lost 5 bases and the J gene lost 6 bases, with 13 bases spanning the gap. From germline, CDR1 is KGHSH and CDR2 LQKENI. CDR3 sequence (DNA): TGTGCCAGCTCATTGCCAGGGCGGTCTGAAGCTTTCTTT. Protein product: CASSLPGRSEAFF.

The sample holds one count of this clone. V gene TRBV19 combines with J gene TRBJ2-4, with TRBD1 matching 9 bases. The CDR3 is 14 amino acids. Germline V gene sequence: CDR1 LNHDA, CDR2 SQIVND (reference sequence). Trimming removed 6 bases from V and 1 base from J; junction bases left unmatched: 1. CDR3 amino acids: CASRQGAAKNIQYF. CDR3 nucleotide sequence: TGTGCCAGTAGACAGGGGGCGGCCAAAAACATTCAGTACTTC.

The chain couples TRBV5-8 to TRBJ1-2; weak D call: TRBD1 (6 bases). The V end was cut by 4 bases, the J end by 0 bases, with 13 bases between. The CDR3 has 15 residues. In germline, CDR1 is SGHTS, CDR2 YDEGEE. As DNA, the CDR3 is TGTGCCAGCAGCCGTAAAAACAGGGCTAACTATGGCTACACCTTC. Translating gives CASSRKNRANYGYTF. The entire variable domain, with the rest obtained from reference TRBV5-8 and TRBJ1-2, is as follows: EAGVTQSPTHLIKTRGQQATLRCSPISGHTSVYWYQQALGLGLQFLLWYDEGEERNRGNFPPRFSGRQFPNYSSELNVNALELEDSALYLCASSRKNRANYGYTFGSGTRLTVV.

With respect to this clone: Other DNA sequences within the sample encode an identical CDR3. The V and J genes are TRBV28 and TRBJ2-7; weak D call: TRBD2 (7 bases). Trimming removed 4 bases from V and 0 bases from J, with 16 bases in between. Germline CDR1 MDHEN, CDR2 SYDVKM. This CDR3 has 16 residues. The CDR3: CASSSVGGRGSYEQYF. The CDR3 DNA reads TGTGCCAGCAGTTCAGTGGGGGGGCGGGGCTCCTACGAGCAGTACTTC.

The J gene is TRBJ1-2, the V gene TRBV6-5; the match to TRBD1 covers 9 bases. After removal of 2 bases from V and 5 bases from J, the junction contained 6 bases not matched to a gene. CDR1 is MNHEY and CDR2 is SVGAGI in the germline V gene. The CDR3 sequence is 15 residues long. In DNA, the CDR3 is TGTGCCAGCAGTTACGGGACAGGGAAGGGGTATGGCTACACCTTC. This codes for CASSYGTGKGYGYTF.

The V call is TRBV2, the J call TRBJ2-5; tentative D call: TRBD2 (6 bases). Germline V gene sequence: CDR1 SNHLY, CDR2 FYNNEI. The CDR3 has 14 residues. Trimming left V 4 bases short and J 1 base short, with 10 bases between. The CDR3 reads CASSGGGLQETQYF. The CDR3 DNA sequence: TGTGCCAGCAGTGGCGGAGGGCTCCAAGAGACCCAGTACTTC.

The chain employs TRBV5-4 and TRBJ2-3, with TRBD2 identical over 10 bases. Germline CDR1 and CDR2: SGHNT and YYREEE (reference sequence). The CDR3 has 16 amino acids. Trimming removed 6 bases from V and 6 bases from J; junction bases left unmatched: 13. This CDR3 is CASNTRSGGEWDTQYF. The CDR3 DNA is TGTGCCAGCAACACCCGCAGCGGGGGGGAATGGGATACGCAGTATTTT. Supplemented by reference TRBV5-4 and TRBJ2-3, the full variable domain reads ETGVTQSPTHLIKTRGQQVTLRCSSQSGHNTVSWYQQALGQGPQFIFQYYREEENGRGNFPPRFSGLQFPNYSSELNVNALELDDSALYLCASNTRSGGEWDTQYFGPGTRLTVL.

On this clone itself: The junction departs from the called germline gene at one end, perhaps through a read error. The CDR3 DNA follows: TGTGCCAGCAGCTTAGACAGGGAAGAGGCCCAGTACTTC. Protein sequence: CASSLDREEAQYF. The V call is TRBV7-2, the J call TRBJ2-5, with D perhaps TRBD1 (6 bases). The CDR3 consists of 13 residues. Germline assignment: CDR1 SGHTA and CDR2 FQGNSA.

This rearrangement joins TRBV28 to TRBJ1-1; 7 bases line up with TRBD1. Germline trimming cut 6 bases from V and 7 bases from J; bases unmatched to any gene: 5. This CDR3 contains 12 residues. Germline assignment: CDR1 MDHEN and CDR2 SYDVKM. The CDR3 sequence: CASREQGFEAFF. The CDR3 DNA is TGTGCCAGCAGGGAACAGGGGTTTGAAGCTTTCTTT.

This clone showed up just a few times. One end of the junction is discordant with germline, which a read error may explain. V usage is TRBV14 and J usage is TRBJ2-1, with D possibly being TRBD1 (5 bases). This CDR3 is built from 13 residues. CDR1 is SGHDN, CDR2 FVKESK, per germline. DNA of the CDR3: TGTGCCAGCAGACAAGACAGTTACAATGAGCAGTTCTTC. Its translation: CASRQDSYNEQFF.

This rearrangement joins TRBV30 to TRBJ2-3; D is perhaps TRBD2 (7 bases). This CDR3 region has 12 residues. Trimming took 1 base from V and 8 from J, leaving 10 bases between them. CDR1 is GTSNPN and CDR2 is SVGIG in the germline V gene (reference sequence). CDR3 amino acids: CAWSGGGGTQYF. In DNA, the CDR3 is TGTGCCTGGAGTGGAGGGGGGGGTACGCAGTATTTT.

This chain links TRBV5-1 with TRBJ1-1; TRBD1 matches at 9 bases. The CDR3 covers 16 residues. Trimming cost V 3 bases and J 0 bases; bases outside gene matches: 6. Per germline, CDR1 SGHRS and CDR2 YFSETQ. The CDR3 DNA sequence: TGCGCCAGCAGCTCAGGGACAGGGAGCATGAACACTGAAGCTTTCTTT. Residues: CASSSGTGSMNTEAFF.

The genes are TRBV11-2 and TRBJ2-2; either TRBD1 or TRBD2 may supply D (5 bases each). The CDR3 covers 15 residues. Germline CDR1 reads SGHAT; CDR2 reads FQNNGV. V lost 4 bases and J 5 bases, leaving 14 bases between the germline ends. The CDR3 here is CASSWWDGRTGELFF. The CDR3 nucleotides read TGTGCCAGCAGCTGGTGGGACGGGCGGACCGGGGAGCTGTTTTTT. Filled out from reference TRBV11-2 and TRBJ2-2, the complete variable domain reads EAGVAQSPRYKIIEKRQSVAFWCNPISGHATLYWYQQILGQGPKLLIQFQNNGVVDDSQLPKDRFSAERLKGVDSTLKIQPAKLEDSAVYLCASSWWDGRTGELFFGEGSRLTVL.

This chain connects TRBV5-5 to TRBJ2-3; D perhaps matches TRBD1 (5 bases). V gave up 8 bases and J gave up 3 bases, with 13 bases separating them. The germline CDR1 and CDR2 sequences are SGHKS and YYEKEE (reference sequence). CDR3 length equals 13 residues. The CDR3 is CASTLTGTDTQYF. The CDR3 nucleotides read TGTGCCAGTACCCTCACAGGAACAGATACGCAGTATTTT.

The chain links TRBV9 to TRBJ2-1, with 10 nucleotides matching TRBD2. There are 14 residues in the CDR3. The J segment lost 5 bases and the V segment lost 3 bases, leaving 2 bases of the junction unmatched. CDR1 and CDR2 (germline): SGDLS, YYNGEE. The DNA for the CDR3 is TGTGCCAGCAGCGCTAGCGGGAGCGACAATGAGCAGTTCTTC. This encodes CASSASGSDNEQFF.

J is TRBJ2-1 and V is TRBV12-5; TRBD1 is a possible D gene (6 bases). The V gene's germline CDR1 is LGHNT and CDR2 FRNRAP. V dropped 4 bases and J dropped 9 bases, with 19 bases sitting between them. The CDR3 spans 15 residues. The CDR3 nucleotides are TGTGCTAGTGGTTCAGGGGCGGATGGGAGAGGTGAGCAGTTCTTC. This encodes CASGSGADGRGEQFF.